The 30 T cell receptor beta chains listed next were all sequenced from one sample in a study of shared clonotypes between healthy human individuals. Sequencing used immunoSEQ multiplex PCR; TCRdb keeps in-frame clones, though not all of them. Counted here are around 2,000,000 clones, over 85% occurring once; the ten biggest clones make up approximately 1%. Cells designated naive CD8 were CD45RO-negative and were positively selected for CCR7, with terminally differentiated effector memory CD45RA+ cells excluded. Sequences were obtained from naive CD8+ T cells sorted from blood. The receptors were gathered from a man between 18 and 29 years old in good health.

This rearrangement joins TRBV27 to TRBJ1-3, with D tentatively TRBD1 (5 bases). There are 16 residues in the CDR3. Germline loops: CDR1 MNHEY, CDR2 SMNVEV (reference sequence). V was cut by 2 bases and J by 0 bases, with 11 bases left in between. CDR3 amino acids: CASSLNGAFSGNTIYF. In DNA, the CDR3 is TGTGCCAGCAGTTTAAATGGGGCTTTCTCTGGAAACACCATATATTTT.

CDR3 sequence reads: CASSLPGLDPYEQYF. In DNA, the CDR3 is TGTGCCAGCAGCTTGCCCGGACTAGACCCCTACGAGCAGTACTTC. The V gene is TRBV5-4, the J gene TRBJ2-7; 7 bases align to TRBD2. Germline V gene lookup returns CDR1 SGHNT and CDR2 YYREEE (reference sequence). Germline trimming cut 1 base from V and 2 bases from J; bases unmatched to any gene: 6. The length of the CDR3 is 15 residues.

This sequence joins TRBV7-8 and TRBJ2-7; no reliable D call. The CDR3 covers 16 residues. CDR1 is SGHVS and CDR2 is FQNEAQ in the germline V gene. Trimming cost V 4 bases and J 4 bases, with 20 bases left between them. CDR3 sequence (DNA): TGTGCCAGCAGCTCCCCTTCCCAATCAACCGGGTACGAGCAGTACTTC. Translated, it gives CASSSPSQSTGYEQYF.

The V and J genes are TRBV5-6 and TRBJ2-2; D perhaps matches TRBD2 (5 bases). Looked up from germline, CDR1 is SGHDT and CDR2 is YYEEEE. Trimming stripped 4 bases from V and 0 bases from J, with 13 bases between. The CDR3 runs 16 residues. The DNA for the CDR3 is TGTGCCAGCAGCACCCCACTAGGAACGAACACCGGGGAGCTGTTTTTT. It yields the protein CASSTPLGTNTGELFF. The variable domain in full, with the rest retrieved from reference TRBV5-6 and TRBJ2-2, is DAGVTQSPTHLIKTRGQQVTLRCSPKSGHDTVSWYQQALGQGPQFIFQYYEEEERQRGNFPDRFSGHQFPNYSSELNVNALLLGDSALYLCASSTPLGTNTGELFFGEGSRLTVL.

In the case of this clone: The sample carries other DNA sequences with the same CDR3. CDR3 DNA sequence: TGTGCCAGTAGTATACTAGCGGGAGAGACCTACGAGCAGTACTTC. It yields the protein CASSILAGETYEQYF. The chain links TRBV19 to TRBJ2-7; 10 positions agree with TRBD2. CDR3 length: 15 amino acids. Trimming at V came to 2 bases and at J to 2 bases, leaving 3 bases not matched to a gene. Germline V lookup: CDR1 LNHDA, CDR2 SQIVND (reference sequence).

The chain combines TRBV6-1 with TRBJ1-3; D call uncertain. This CDR3 spans 14 amino acids. V lost 4 bases and J lost 4, with 11 bases in between. Germline V gene data show CDR1 as MNHNS and CDR2 as SASEGT. The CDR3 here is CASSALGTGNTIYF. The DNA for the CDR3 is TGTGCCAGCAGTGCGCTGGGAACAGGAAACACCATATATTTT.

The chain has TRBV21-1 and TRBJ1-3. TRBV21-1 is designated a pseudogene. This CDR3 has 14 residues. The CDR3 loop reads CASSNEVSGNTIYF. The CDR3 DNA reads TGTGCCAGCAGCAATGAGGTGTCTGGAAACACCATATATTTT.

This clone was counted a few times. CDR3 residues: CASSGAHGGGTQYF. In DNA, the CDR3 is TGTGCCAGCAGTGGAGCTCATGGAGGTGGGACCCAGTACTTC. The chain recombines TRBV25-1 with TRBJ2-5; D perhaps matches TRBD2 (5 bases). This CDR3 is 14 amino acids long. The germline V and J ends were trimmed by 4 bases and 7 bases, with 16 bases remaining between them. Germline lookup yields CDR1 MGHDK and CDR2 SYGVNS.

The chain employs TRBV7-2 and TRBJ1-2, with D possibly TRBD1 on 6 matching bases. CDR1 is SGHTA, CDR2 FQGNSA, per germline. This CDR3 is built from 16 residues. Between the trimmed V and J ends, which lost 2 bases and 8 bases, there was a span of 21 bases. The CDR3 sequence: CASSLSRYRAPEGYTF. CDR3 DNA: TGTGCCAGCAGCTTAAGCCGATACAGGGCGCCGGAGGGCTACACCTTC.

The gene calls are TRBV27 and TRBJ2-7; TRBD2 might be the D (7 bases). This CDR3 has 17 amino acids. The germline V gene has CDR1 MNHEY and CDR2 SMNVEV (reference sequence). Trimming pared 0 bases from V and 3 bases from J, leaving 18 bases between. The CDR3 region has the DNA TGTGCCAGCAGTTTATCCTCCTTTCAAGGGGGGGTCTACGAGCAGTACTTC. Its protein product is CASSLSSFQGGVYEQYF.

This clone was observed once. The chain joins TRBV13 to TRBJ2-1; 9 positions agree with TRBD2. Germline V gene lookup returns CDR1 PRHDT and CDR2 FYEKMQ (reference sequence). V was pared by 2 bases and J by 6 bases, with 11 bases of the junction left unmatched. This CDR3 comprises 17 residues. CDR3 region: CASSLFLAGTLFNEQFF. DNA of the CDR3: TGTGCCAGCAGCTTATTCCTAGCGGGAACCCTCTTCAATGAGCAGTTCTTC.

As concerns this clone: The identical CDR3 is also encoded by other nucleotide sequences in the sample. The chain links TRBV7-3 to TRBJ2-1; TRBD1 might be the D (6 bases). V gave up 5 bases and J gave up 0 bases, with 11 bases separating them. From germline, CDR1 is SGHTA and CDR2 FQGTGA. The CDR3 loop spans 15 amino acids. As DNA, the CDR3 is TGTGCCAGCAGCCCCGACAGGAGCTCCTACAATGAGCAGTTCTTC. Translated, it gives CASSPDRSSYNEQFF.

V gene TRBV28 combines with J gene TRBJ1-5, with D possibly being TRBD1 (6 bases). The germline V gene encodes CDR1 MDHEN and CDR2 SYDVKM. The ends were cut back, 1 base at V and 1 base at J, with 17 bases in the middle. The CDR3 is 18 residues long. CDR3 in DNA: TGTGCCAGCAGTTTATTCAGGGGCGGGCACATGAGCAATCAGCCCCAGCATTTT. This translates into CASSLFRGGHMSNQPQHF.

This rearrangement joins TRBV27 to TRBJ1-1; D is ambiguous. The CDR3 spans 12 residues. V gave up 6 bases and J gave up 2 bases, with 7 bases separating them. The germline CDR1 and CDR2 sequences are MNHEY and SMNVEV (reference sequence). The CDR3 loop is CASRHLNTEAFF. CDR3 sequence (DNA): TGTGCCAGCAGGCACCTTAACACTGAAGCTTTCTTT.

This clone was seen just once. The chain links TRBV7-2 to TRBJ2-2, with 9 nucleotides matching TRBD1. CDR1 and CDR2 (germline): SGHTA, FQGNSA. Unmatched junction bases numbered 5, after V lost 3 bases and J lost 3 bases. This CDR3 has 16 residues. The CDR3 coding sequence is TGTGCCAGCAGCTTTTTACAGGGGGCCCACACCGGGGAGCTGTTTTTT. It specifies CASSFLQGAHTGELFF.

This chain links TRBV6-1 with TRBJ1-6; D gene uncertain. CDR1 MNHNS and CDR2 SASEGT come from the germline V gene. The CDR3 is 15 residues long. V lost 2 bases, J lost 8 bases, and 13 bases lay in between. The CDR3: CASSEWLALDSPLHF. The DNA of the CDR3 is TGTGCCAGCAGTGAATGGTTGGCGTTGGATTCACCCCTCCACTTT.

This rearrangement joins TRBV7-9 to TRBJ2-3; tentative D call: TRBD2 (5 bases). Germline CDR1 SEHNR, CDR2 FQNEAQ (reference sequence). The CDR3 extends over 15 amino acids. Trimming took 2 bases from V and 4 from J, leaving 13 bases between them. CDR3 coding DNA: TGTGCCAGCAGCTTAACCACTAGTTCGGCAGATACGCAGTATTTT. Residues: CASSLTTSSADTQYF. Full variable domain (rest looked up from reference TRBV7-9 and TRBJ2-3): DTGVSQNPRHKITKRGQNVTFRCDPISEHNRLYWYRQTLGQGPEFLTYFQNEAQLEKSRLLSDRFSAERPKGSFSTLEIQRTEQGDSAMYLCASSLTTSSADTQYFGPGTRLTVL.

The chain links TRBV6-5 to TRBJ2-7, with D possibly matching TRBD2 (5 bases). This CDR3 contains 14 residues. V lost 5 bases and J lost 1, with 12 bases in between. Per germline, CDR1 MNHEY and CDR2 SVGAGI. Here the CDR3 DNA reads TGTGCCAGCAGTAACGCGGGCGGGTCCTACGAGCAGTACTTC. It encodes CASSNAGGSYEQYF.

The chain is built from TRBV27 and TRBJ2-5, with TRBD1 as a possible D gene (6 bases). There are 16 residues in the CDR3. In germline, CDR1 is MNHEY, CDR2 SMNVEV (reference sequence). Trimming removed 11 bases from V and 0 bases from J, with 22 bases in between. The CDR3 protein is CASSDSLGRNQETQYF. DNA for the CDR3: TGTGCCTCTTCGGACAGTCTTGGCCGCAACCAAGAGACCCAGTACTTC.

The chain recombines TRBV10-3 with TRBJ2-7; weak D call: TRBD1 (5 bases). CDR1 and CDR2 from the germline V gene are ENHRY and SYGVKD. The CDR3 covers 14 residues. Trimming took 5 bases from V and 3 from J, leaving 14 bases between them. The CDR3 loop reads CAISSGKYSYEQYF. The CDR3 DNA sequence: TGTGCCATCAGTTCAGGGAAGTACAGCTACGAGCAGTACTTC.

This chain links TRBV30 with TRBJ2-1; 8 nucleotides align to TRBD2. The CDR3 contains 13 residues. The V segment lost 4 bases and the J segment 7 bases; nucleotides outside the gene matches: 6. Per germline, CDR1 GTSNPN and CDR2 SVGIG (reference sequence). CDR3 in DNA: TGTGCCTGGAACGCGGGAGGCTGGAATGAGCAGTTCTTC. Its translation is CAWNAGGWNEQFF.

The genes are TRBV10-2 and TRBJ2-1; the D gene is possibly TRBD2 (7 bases). The CDR3 is 14 residues long. Germline loops: CDR1 WSHSY, CDR2 SAAADI. V was pared by 7 bases and J by 6 bases, with 16 bases between. The CDR3 coding sequence is TGCGCCAGCATAGGGGGGGGGCGACCCAATGAGCAGTTCTTC. The encoded protein is CASIGGGRPNEQFF.

The chain joins TRBV29-1 to TRBJ2-7; D possibly corresponds to TRBD1 (5 bases). Germline V lookup: CDR1 SQVTM, CDR2 ANQGSEA. This CDR3 is 13 amino acids long. V was shortened by 8 bases and J by 3 bases, with 17 bases between the two germline ends. This CDR3 reads CSPNPRVNYEQYF. The CDR3 DNA reads TGCAGCCCCAACCCCAGGGTTAACTACGAGCAGTACTTC.

V usage is TRBV19 and J usage is TRBJ2-7; D not certain. The V end lost 5 bases, the J end lost 2 bases, and 19 bases lay between the germline ends. The CDR3 is 16 amino acids. CDR1 and CDR2 (germline): LNHDA, SQIVND (reference sequence). The CDR3 sequence: CASSWSVSENPYEQYF. Here the CDR3 DNA reads TGTGCCAGTAGTTGGAGTGTCAGCGAGAATCCCTACGAGCAGTACTTC. Filled out from reference TRBV19 and TRBJ2-7, the complete variable domain reads DGGITQSPKYLFRKEGQNVTLSCEQNLNHDAMYWYRQDPGQGLRLIYYSQIVNDFQKGDIAEGYSVSREKKESFPLTVTSAQKNPTAFYLCASSWSVSENPYEQYFGPGTRLTVT.

The chain employs TRBV7-6 and TRBJ2-7; perhaps TRBD1 as D (5 bases). V lost 0 bases and J lost 4, with 13 bases in between. The CDR3 totals 15 residues. CDR1 is SGHVS and CDR2 is FNYEAQ in the germline V gene. CDR3 amino acids: CASSLAQGFVYEQYF. The DNA of the CDR3 is TGTGCCAGCAGCTTAGCGCAGGGTTTCGTTTACGAGCAGTACTTC.

CDR3 protein: CASSPTPIPEEAFF. The CDR3 DNA sequence: TGTGCCAGCAGCCCCACCCCAATCCCCGAAGAAGCTTTCTTT. V and J are TRBV7-2 and TRBJ1-1; D unclear. CDR1 and CDR2 from the germline V gene are SGHTA and FQGNSA. CDR3 length: 14 amino acids. Trimming removed 5 bases from V and 8 bases from J, with 18 bases in between.

Details on this clone: The junction differs from germline at one of its ends, possibly a read error. The rearrangement links TRBV5-1 to TRBJ2-7, with D perhaps matching TRBD1 or TRBD2 (5 bases each). Germline V gene data show CDR1 as SGHRS and CDR2 as YFSETQ. The CDR3 extends over 16 amino acids. The CDR3 loop is CASRARDGSPDYEQYF. In DNA, the CDR3 is TGCGCGAGCAGGGCTCGGGACGGATCACCTGACTACGAGCAGTACTTC.

The chain recombines TRBV10-3 with TRBJ2-3, with D possibly matching TRBD2 (6 bases). The CDR3 is 13 residues long. Per germline, CDR1 ENHRY and CDR2 SYGVKD. V dropped 6 bases and J dropped 6 bases, with 13 bases sitting between them. CDR3 sequence: CAIRAPSGDTQYF. The CDR3 DNA reads as TGTGCCATCAGAGCCCCCAGCGGGGATACGCAGTATTTT.

The rearrangement joins TRBV25-1 to TRBJ2-3; D is perhaps TRBD2 (6 bases). The CDR3 runs 16 residues. V gave up 4 bases and J gave up 3 bases, with 17 bases separating them. CDR1 and CDR2 from the germline V gene are MGHDK and SYGVNS. The CDR3 here is CASSGEDYWGTDTQYF. The DNA for the CDR3 is TGTGCCAGCAGTGGAGAGGACTACTGGGGGACAGATACGCAGTATTTT. The full variable domain, with the rest looked up from reference TRBV25-1 and TRBJ2-3, is EADIYQTPRYLVIGTGKKITLECSQTMGHDKMYWYQQDPGMELHLIHYSYGVNSTEKGDLSSESTVSRIRTEHFPLTLESARPSHTSQYLCASSGEDYWGTDTQYFGPGTRLTVL.

The chain couples TRBV5-1 to TRBJ2-7; a weak D match, TRBD1 (5 bases). The V gene's germline CDR1 is SGHRS and CDR2 YFSETQ. This CDR3 comprises 16 residues. The V end was cut by 0 bases, the J end by 2 bases, with 15 bases between. CDR3 protein: CASSLGSWGTTYEQYF. DNA of the CDR3: TGCGCCAGCAGCTTGGGGTCTTGGGGCACCACCTACGAGCAGTACTTC.